This T cell receptor beta chain was captured by sequencing in a study of CD8 T cells in ankylosing spondylitis. Broader study findings: Disease-associated clonotypes exhibited CD8+ identity and were relatively infrequent in peripheral blood. Some motif variants were previously reported in reactive arthritis synovial fluid and blood. Among TCR beta sequences, a motif of fewer than 10 highly homologous variants appeared characteristic of ankylosing spondylitis blood.

V gave up 0 bases and J gave up 9 bases, with 10 bases separating them. Germline CDR1 reads SGHAT; CDR2 reads FQNNGV. This CDR3 contains 13 residues. On this clonotype: Its matching antigen is unknown.

TCR beta libraries were made by quantitative 5'-RACE with molecular barcodes. TCRdb redid the calling of the 5' RACE reads with MiXCR, one entry per CDR3 protein. The data contain roughly 150,000 distinct CDR3 sequences, roughly 31% of them singletons. This chain uses TRBV11-2 with TRBJ2-3, with D hard to call. Material for sequencing was synovial fluid, either unsorted or a sorted T cell fraction (not recorded which). The TCR sequence derives from a male donor with ankylosing spondylitis. CDR3 sequence: CASSLEGRHTQYF. The CDR3 DNA follows: TGTGCCAGCAGCTTAGAGGGTCGGCACACGCAGTATTTT.